This TCR beta chain was identified during a study of cytomegalovirus exposure and HLA in healthy donors. The PCR had 60 Vbeta and 13 Jbeta primers. Repertoires were generated with immunoSEQ multiplex PCR, while TCRdb's copy carries only in-frame clones and drops some. This sample has over 150,000 clones, with 87% found just once. The germline CDR1 and CDR2 sequences are SQVTM and ANQGSEA. This CDR3 comprises 13 residues. V was clipped by 7 bases and J by 2 bases, with 15 bases between them. As to this clone: What it recognizes is unknown.

Study conclusions and caveats: HLA alleles were associated with fewer than 20,000 TCR beta sequences in a later analysis at 0.05 false discovery rate.

The rearrangement uses TRBV29-1 and TRBJ2-7, with TRBD1 as a possible D gene (6 bases). The clonotype comes from a woman in her thirties in good health and CMV-seronegative. Sequencing used PBMCs. This CDR3 is CSAQGDKTYEQYF. The CDR3 DNA sequence: TGCAGCGCCCAAGGGGACAAGACCTACGAGCAGTACTTC.